This T cell receptor beta chain was retrieved from a study of T cell responses to AZD1222 COVID-19 vaccine. The CDR3 extends over 17 amino acids. Germline-derived CDR1 and CDR2 are MNHEY and SMNVEV (reference sequence). The V gene lost 6 bases and the J gene lost 6 bases, with 27 bases spanning the gap. This table comes from immunoSEQ multiplex PCR, and its TCRdb copy is limited to in-frame clones, with some not included. The sample carries about 120,000 clones, roughly 90% recorded once. V and J are TRBV27 and TRBJ2-7; tentative D call: TRBD1 (6 bases). Sequences were derived from peripheral blood, sampled on day 0 of AZD1222 vaccination. The sequence came from an adult in good health. In nucleotides, the CDR3 is TGTGCCAGCAGCCCGAAAGGTGGACAGAGGTTTAAGTCCGAGCAGTACTTC. As protein: CASSPKGGQRFKSEQYF.